One sample yielded the 26 T cell receptor beta chains listed below, sequenced in a study of blood T cell repertoires in COVID-19. Measured with immunoSEQ multiplex PCR; TCRdb has only the in-frame clones, and not every one. Among around 36,000 clones listed, around nine tenths were seen once. Sequencing input: peripheral blood. The receptors originated from a human donor in a cohort sampled during active COVID-19.

This chain links TRBV27 with TRBJ2-3, with 11 bases lining up with TRBD1. Germline V CDR1 and CDR2: MNHEY, SMNVEV (reference sequence). CDR3 length: 15 amino acids. V gave up 4 bases and J gave up 4 bases; unmatched junction bases: 4. Written as DNA, the CDR3 is TGTGCCAGCAGTTCCGGGACAGGGGGAGCAGATACGCAGTATTTT. This gives the protein CASSSGTGGADTQYF.

This chain joins TRBV2 and TRBJ1-5; D is ambiguous. This CDR3 comprises 17 residues. Germline loops: CDR1 SNHLY, CDR2 FYNNEI. Between the trimmed V and J ends, which lost 3 bases and 1 base, there was a span of 16 bases. CDR3 sequence reads: CASSERRVGGSNQPQHF. CDR3 bases: TGTGCCAGCAGTGAGAGGAGGGTCGGCGGGAGCAATCAGCCCCAGCATTTT.

The CDR3, as DNA: TGTGCCAGCAGTTTATCTTTTCACAATGGCTACACCTTC. Its protein is CASSLSFHNGYTF. This sequence joins TRBV27 and TRBJ1-2, with D unclear. The CDR3 covers 13 residues. V lost 0 bases, J lost 6 bases, and 8 bases lay in between. Germline CDR1 is MNHEY and CDR2 is SMNVEV (reference sequence).

The V call is TRBV10-2, the J call TRBJ2-7, with a possible D match to TRBD2 (5 bases). The CDR3 is made up of 14 amino acids. V dropped 5 bases and J dropped 2 bases, with 13 bases sitting between them. Germline V gene data show CDR1 as WSHSY and CDR2 as SAAADI. CDR3 bases: TGCGCCAGCAGTCCGGCGGGTCTTCCCTACGAGCAGTACTTC. This sequence encodes CASSPAGLPYEQYF.

This chain links TRBV4-1 with TRBJ2-1; 13 bases match TRBD2. The CDR3 extends over 18 amino acids. V trimming: 5 bases; J trimming: 4 bases; junction bases outside the gene matches: 11. Germline V CDR1 and CDR2: MGHRA, YSYEKL. CDR3 residues: CASSKGLAGEIRYNEQFF. The CDR3 bases are TGCGCCAGCAGCAAAGGACTAGCGGGGGAAATCCGATACAATGAGCAGTTCTTC.

V usage is TRBV6-5 and J usage is TRBJ1-2; TRBD1 matches at 8 bases. Germline assignment: CDR1 MNHEY and CDR2 SVGAGI. This CDR3 is built from 13 residues. The V gene end was trimmed by 6 bases and the J gene end by 7 bases; junction bases not matched to a gene: 7. For the CDR3, the DNA is TGTGCCAGCAGCCCCGGACAGGGCTCTGGCTACACCTTC. It yields the protein CASSPGQGSGYTF.

This rearrangement joins TRBV2 to TRBJ2-2; TRBD2 matches at 11 bases. Trimming at V came to 6 bases and at J to 1 base, leaving 7 bases not matched to a gene. CDR1 is SNHLY and CDR2 is FYNNEI in the germline V gene. The CDR3 has 17 amino acids. The CDR3 is CASSHSGTSGNTGELFF. DNA for the CDR3: TGTGCCAGCAGCCACTCCGGGACTAGCGGGAACACCGGGGAGCTGTTTTTT.

V usage is TRBV5-1 and J usage is TRBJ2-3, with TRBD2 identical over 12 bases. CDR1 is SGHRS, CDR2 YFSETQ, per germline. After removal of 0 bases from V and 9 bases from J, the junction contained 5 bases not matched to a gene. This CDR3 spans 15 amino acids. The CDR3 DNA reads TGCGCCAGCAGCTTGGGACTAGCGGGAGAGGGAACGCAGTATTTT. Protein sequence: CASSLGLAGEGTQYF.

This chain connects TRBV27 to TRBJ1-2; the match to TRBD1 covers 9 bases. CDR1 is MNHEY and CDR2 is SMNVEV in the germline V gene (reference sequence). V trimming: 5 bases; J trimming: 5 bases; junction bases outside the gene matches: 6. This CDR3 is 14 amino acids long. CDR3 amino acids: CASSPGTGLYGYTF. The DNA for the CDR3 is TGTGCCAGCAGTCCAGGGACAGGGCTTTATGGCTACACCTTC.

The gene calls are TRBV10-1 and TRBJ2-7; D might be TRBD1 (5 bases). CDR1 and CDR2 from the germline V gene are WNHNN and SYGVQD (reference sequence). The CDR3 has 12 residues. The V gene lost 3 bases and the J gene lost 6 bases, with 9 bases spanning the gap. This CDR3 is CASSEGQGEQYF. CDR3 coding DNA: TGCGCCAGCAGTGAAGGACAAGGCGAGCAGTACTTC.

J is TRBJ1-1 and V is TRBV19; 9 bases line up with TRBD1. V shed 5 bases, J shed 1 base, and the junction held 5 bases outside the gene matches. Germline values: CDR1 LNHDA, CDR2 SQIVND (reference sequence). There are 15 residues in the CDR3. CDR3 coding DNA: TGTGCCAGTAGTCACAAACAGGGGGCGAACACTGAAGCTTTCTTT. Protein: CASSHKQGANTEAFF.

A single count supports this clone. J is TRBJ2-7 and V is TRBV21-1; the table gives TRBD2 as D, unverified against the DNA. TRBV21-1 is a pseudogene. The CDR3 has 17 residues. CDR3 coding DNA: TGTGCCAGCAGCAAAGTTAACGGGATCTTTCTCGACTACGAGCAGTACTTC. It specifies CASSKVNGIFLDYEQYF.

The chain couples TRBV18 to TRBJ2-5, with D unresolved. Trimming pared 4 bases from V and 2 bases from J, leaving 8 bases between. Germline V gene lookup returns CDR1 KGHSH and CDR2 LQKENI. This CDR3 contains 13 residues. The CDR3 sequence: CASSRERQETQYF. CDR3 nucleotide sequence: TGTGCCAGCTCACGAGAAAGACAAGAGACCCAGTACTTC.

This clone was counted a few times. This chain uses TRBV4-3 with TRBJ2-7; 8 bases fit TRBD2. There are 14 residues in the CDR3. V lost 1 base, J lost 2 bases, and 1 base stayed unmatched. Germline V CDR1 and CDR2: LGHNA, YSLEER. The CDR3 here is CASSQGRGAYEQYF. CDR3 DNA: TGCGCCAGCAGCCAAGGGCGGGGGGCCTACGAGCAGTACTTC.

V and J are TRBV10-2 and TRBJ1-1; D gene unclear. CDR3 length: 14 residues. V shed 3 bases and J shed 0 bases, with 8 bases lying between them. The germline V gene encodes CDR1 WSHSY and CDR2 SAAADI. The CDR3 protein is CASSDPGMNTEAFF. CDR3 DNA: TGCGCCAGCAGTGACCCGGGGATGAACACTGAAGCTTTCTTT.

The gene calls are TRBV7-2 and TRBJ2-4; 9 bases agree with TRBD2. From germline, CDR1 is SGHTA and CDR2 FQGNSA. This CDR3 comprises 16 residues. Unmatched junction bases numbered 5, after V lost 4 bases and J lost 1 base. The CDR3, as DNA: TGTGCCAGCAGCTCGGTAGCGGGAGTTGCCAAAAACATTCAGTACTTC. Protein product: CASSSVAGVAKNIQYF.

The V gene is TRBV7-8, the J gene TRBJ2-2; 9 nucleotides line up with TRBD1. V was pared by 4 bases and J by 7 bases, with 10 bases of the junction left unmatched. The CDR3 has 16 residues. Germline CDR1 SGHVS, CDR2 FQNEAQ. The CDR3 DNA is TGTGCCAGCAGCTCCCGGGACAGGGTGGTTGTCGGGGAGCTGTTTTTT. Protein product: CASSSRDRVVVGELFF.

The chain employs TRBV2 and TRBJ1-1; 10 bases are shared with TRBD1. V was pared by 11 bases and J by 5 bases, with 8 bases of the junction left unmatched. The CDR3 contains 13 residues. In germline, CDR1 is SNHLY, CDR2 FYNNEI. CDR3 loop: CAGSGTGVTEAFF. The CDR3 nucleotides read TGTGCCGGATCCGGGACAGGGGTTACTGAAGCTTTCTTT.

This chain joins TRBV18 and TRBJ1-5; tentatively, D is TRBD1 (5 bases). CDR1 and CDR2 (germline): KGHSH, LQKENI. This CDR3 contains 15 residues. Trimming removed 2 bases at V and 6 bases at J, with 14 bases between. DNA of the CDR3: TGTGCCAGCTCACCAACCGGGCAGGGTGGTCAGCCCCAGCATTTT. Residues: CASSPTGQGGQPQHF. Variable domain in full (rest from reference TRBV18 and TRBJ1-5): NAGVMQNPRHLVRRRGQEARLRCSPMKGHSHVYWYRQLPEEGLKFMVYLQKENIIDESGMPKERFSAEFPKEGPSILRIQQVVRGDSAAYFCASSPTGQGGQPQHFGDGTRLSIL.

V is TRBV27 and J is TRBJ1-1, with D possibly matching TRBD1 (6 bases). The germline V gene has CDR1 MNHEY and CDR2 SMNVEV (reference sequence). V lost 6 bases and J 1 base, leaving 21 bases between the germline ends. The length of the CDR3 is 17 residues. Here the CDR3 reads CASSPLLGAQGNTEAFF. In nucleotides, the CDR3 is TGTGCCAGCAGCCCCCTACTTGGGGCACAGGGGAACACTGAAGCTTTCTTT.

V usage is TRBV19 and J usage is TRBJ1-5; 8 nucleotides align to TRBD1. The V and J ends lost 9 bases and 6 bases, in that order; junction bases with no gene match: 13. Germline lookup yields CDR1 LNHDA and CDR2 SQIVND (reference sequence). The CDR3 consists of 15 residues. In DNA, the CDR3 is TGTGCCAGCCGACTTGGACAGGGAGTGGGTCAGCCCCAGCATTTT. This translates into CASRLGQGVGQPQHF.

CDR3 amino acids: CASSWGTMETQYF. DNA for the CDR3: TGCGCCAGCAGTTGGGGGACAATGGAGACCCAGTACTTC. J is TRBJ2-5 and V is TRBV10-2; D possibly corresponds to TRBD1 (6 bases). V lost 5 bases to trimming and J lost 5 bases, with 12 bases between them. The CDR3 extends over 13 amino acids. Germline lookup yields CDR1 WSHSY and CDR2 SAAADI.

The sample holds one count of this clone. This chain links TRBV21-1 with TRBJ2-7; the table's D call, TRBD2, has no DNA check behind it. TRBV21-1 is shown as a pseudogene. The CDR3 covers 15 residues. As DNA, the CDR3 is TGTGCCAGCAGCCAGCTACTAGCGGGAGCGAGTGAGCAGTACTTC. This encodes CASSQLLAGASEQYF.

This sequence joins TRBV7-9 and TRBJ1-5; perhaps TRBD1 as D (5 bases). Germline V gene lookup returns CDR1 SEHNR and CDR2 FQNEAQ (reference sequence). V was cut by 10 bases and J by 5 bases, with 12 bases left in between. The CDR3 loop spans 12 amino acids. The chain's CDR3 is CANDSGDQPQHF. The CDR3, as DNA: TGTGCCAACGACAGTGGCGATCAGCCCCAGCATTTT.

V gene TRBV14 combines with J gene TRBJ2-7; tentative D call: TRBD1 (6 bases). The CDR3 covers 16 residues. Per germline, CDR1 SGHDN and CDR2 FVKESK. Deletions cut 4 bases from V and 7 bases from J, with 23 bases between. The CDR3 bases are TGTGCCAGCAGCCGCGATCCGGGACAAGGGGGATTGGAGCAGTACTTC. This codes for CASSRDPGQGGLEQYF. The full variable domain, completed using reference TRBV14 and TRBJ2-7, is EAGVTQFPSHSVIEKGQTVTLRCDPISGHDNLYWYRRVMGKEIKFLLHFVKESKQDESGMPNNRFLAERTGGTYSTLKVQPAELEDSGVYFCASSRDPGQGGLEQYFGPGTRLTVT.

J is TRBJ1-2 and V is TRBV4-1, with D perhaps TRBD1 (6 bases). The CDR3 is 15 residues long. Germline lookup yields CDR1 MGHRA and CDR2 YSYEKL. Trimming took 0 bases from V and 2 from J, leaving 10 bases between them. CDR3 bases: TGCGCCAGCAGCCAAGAGCGGGGGGCGAACTATGGCTACACCTTC. Encoded protein: CASSQERGANYGYTF.